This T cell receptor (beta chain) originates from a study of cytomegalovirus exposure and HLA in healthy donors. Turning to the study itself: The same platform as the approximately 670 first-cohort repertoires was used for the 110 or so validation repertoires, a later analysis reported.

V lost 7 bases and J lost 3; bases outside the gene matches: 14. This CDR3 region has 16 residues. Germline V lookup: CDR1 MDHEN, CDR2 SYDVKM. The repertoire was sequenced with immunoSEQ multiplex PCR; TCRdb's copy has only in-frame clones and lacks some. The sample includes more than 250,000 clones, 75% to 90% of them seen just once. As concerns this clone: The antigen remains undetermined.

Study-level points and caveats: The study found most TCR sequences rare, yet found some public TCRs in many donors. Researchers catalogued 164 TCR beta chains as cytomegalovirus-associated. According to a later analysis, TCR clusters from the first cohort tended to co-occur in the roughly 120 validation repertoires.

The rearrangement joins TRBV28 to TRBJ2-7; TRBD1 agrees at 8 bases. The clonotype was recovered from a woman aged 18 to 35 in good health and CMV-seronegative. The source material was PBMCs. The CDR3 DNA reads TGTGCCAGCAACTCCGTGGGGACAGGAGGAAACTACGAGCAGTACTTC. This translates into CASNSVGTGGNYEQYF.